These 5 T cell receptor beta chains were all obtained from the same sample, sequenced in a study of HIV-infected patients and healthy controls. All unsorted peripheral T cells were captured because whole blood was used without fractionation. Alpha and beta constant-region primers primed reverse transcription of approximately 0.55 ug RNA. Alpha and beta chain libraries were made separately by chain-specific third strand synthesis with multiplexing indices. TCRdb recomputed calls from the 5' RACE reads with MiXCR, one row per CDR3 protein. The sample consists of some 17,000 distinct CDR3 sequences, around 10% of them appearing once. Source material: blood. The receptor set was obtained from an adult in good health.

The chain is built from TRBV11-3 and TRBJ1-4; 7 nucleotides match TRBD1. V shed 0 bases and J 7 bases; nucleotides not matched to a gene: 5. The germline V gene encodes CDR1 SGHNT and CDR2 YENEEA. The CDR3 contains 15 residues. The CDR3 loop is CASSLEERGREKLFF. In DNA form, the CDR3 reads TGTGCCAGCAGCTTAGAAGAGAGGGGGCGTGAAAAACTGTTTTTT.

This clonotype was seen many times. This chain uses TRBV6-5 with TRBJ2-1; 8 bases align to TRBD2. V trimming: 2 bases; J trimming: 7 bases; junction bases outside the gene matches: 10. Germline CDR1 reads MNHEY; CDR2 reads SVGAGI. This CDR3 region has 16 residues. The CDR3 is CASSYPLAEGGNEQFF. In DNA, the CDR3 is TGTGCCAGCAGTTACCCACTAGCGGAAGGAGGGAATGAGCAGTTCTTC.

Many counts were recorded for this clonotype. The chain employs TRBV20-1 and TRBJ1-5; D is perhaps TRBD1 (5 bases). The CDR3 runs 15 residues. V gave up 3 bases and J gave up 3 bases, with 15 bases separating them. Germline CDR1 and CDR2: DFQATT and SNEGSKA (reference sequence). This chain's CDR3 is CSARMGQEYNQPQHF. The CDR3, as DNA: TGCAGTGCTAGGATGGGGCAGGAATACAATCAGCCCCAGCATTTT.

This clonotype was counted ten times or more. The chain uses TRBV30 and TRBJ1-5, with 7 bases identical to TRBD1. V shed 2 bases and J 6 bases; nucleotides not matched to a gene: 7. Germline V CDR1 and CDR2: GTSNPN, SVGIG (reference sequence). The CDR3 contains 14 residues. The CDR3, as DNA: TGTGCCTGGAGTCCGACAGGGCACCGTCAGCCCCAGCATTTT. Its protein product is CAWSPTGHRQPQHF. The whole variable domain, remainder taken from reference TRBV30 and TRBJ1-5, is SQTIHQWPATLVQPVGSPLSLECTVEGTSNPNLYWYRQAAGRGLQLLFYSVGIGQISSEVPQNLSASRPQDRQFILSSKKLLLSDSGFYLCAWSPTGHRQPQHFGDGTRLSIL.

This clonotype appeared many times. The chain has TRBV2 and TRBJ2-2; possible D gene TRBD1, 6 bases. Trimming removed 3 bases at V and 5 bases at J, with 16 bases between. The germline gives CDR1 SNHLY, CDR2 FYNNEI. The CDR3 consists of 16 residues. The CDR3 is CASSERDRLGTGELFF. The DNA of the CDR3 is TGTGCCAGCAGTGAGCGCGACAGGTTGGGGACCGGGGAGCTGTTTTTT.